This TCR beta chain was identified in a study of PD-L1 blockade in urothelial cancer. Study overall: Atezolizumab (1,200 mg intravenously every 3 weeks) began around 2014 for patients. Male sex and bladder-origin urothelial cancer characterized most of the roughly 29 patients. The median number of T cells present in blood samples was 140,000 to 150,000.

Findings and limits, study-wide: Sub-median blood TCR clonality before treatment predicted longer survival.

Worth noting for this clone: Antigen unknown.

Described time point: peripheral blood 6 weeks after treatment start. Data came from immunoSEQ multiplex PCR; TCRdb stores just in-frame clones and leaves some out. This sample has some 30,000 clones, with about 79% found just once. The CDR3 has 17 amino acids. Germline CDR1 and CDR2: LGHNA and YNFKEQ. Unmatched junction bases numbered 6, after V lost 0 bases and J lost 1 base. The input for sequencing was PBMCs, taken around atezolizumab (anti-PD-L1) treatment. The TCR was taken from a man in his sixties or seventies with urothelial cancer. The chain couples TRBV4-2 to TRBJ2-7; 10 nucleotides agree with TRBD2. The CDR3 nucleotides read TGTGCCAGCAGCCAAGAATATCTAGCGGGAGAATCCTACGAGCAGTACTTC. Translation gives CASSQEYLAGESYEQYF.